This TCR beta chain was found in a study of blood T cell repertoires in COVID-19. Study details: From the United States, Italy and Spain came samples of acute and convalescent COVID-19. The analysed material was cDNA or gDNA that came from T cells, B-cell-depleted T cells, or PBMCs.

In the authors' workflow: Reference gene primer amplification in the assay estimated nucleated cell counts. Data came from immunoSEQ multiplex PCR; TCRdb stores just in-frame clones and leaves some out. V and J calls and clone size come straight from that table; D and trimming were deduced from the DNA. Among some 160,000 clones listed, 80% to 90% were seen once. This CDR3 region has 15 residues. Germline trimming cut 5 bases from V and 1 base from J; bases unmatched to any gene: 3. Looked up from germline, CDR1 is LNHDA and CDR2 is SQIVND (reference sequence). The V gene is TRBV19, the J gene TRBJ2-2, with 8 positions matching TRBD1. Sequenced: peripheral blood. The TCR sequence derives from a woman aged 70-85 years with acute or convalescent COVID-19. The CDR3: CASSSGTGNTGELFF. CDR3 DNA: TGTGCCAGTAGTTCCGGGACAGGGAACACCGGGGAGCTGTTTTTT.